The next 32 T cell receptor beta chains were all read from a single sample in a study of OX40 agonist ivuxolimab in advanced cancers. TCRdb keeps only in-frame clones here, not all; method: immunoSEQ multiplex PCR. Altogether about 31,000 clones are present, about 87% being singletons, with the ten largest covering roughly 25%. This sample comprised CD4+ or CD8+ T cells sorted from blood, obtained in a trial of the OX40 agonist ivuxolimab. Receptors were obtained from an adult with an advanced solid tumor such as melanoma, head and neck, liver or kidney cancer.

This clone has more than one count but fewer than ten. The CDR3: CASNDGQGALETQYF. CDR3 coding DNA: TGTGCCAGCAACGATGGACAGGGGGCGTTGGAGACCCAGTACTTC. J is TRBJ2-5 and V is TRBV11-2, with TRBD1 matching over 11 bases. V was clipped by 7 bases and J by 5 bases; unmatched bases: 9. Germline lookup yields CDR1 SGHAT and CDR2 FQNNGV. The CDR3 length is 15 residues.

CDR3 DNA: TGCGCCAGCAGCTTGGAGGGCCGGTCCTACAATGAGCAGTTCTTC. As protein: CASSLEGRSYNEQFF. The chain is built from TRBV5-1 and TRBJ2-1; D remains unclear. Trimming shortened V by 0 bases and J by 1 base, and 8 bases separated the two germline ends. CDR3 length: 15 amino acids. CDR1 SGHRS and CDR2 YFSETQ come from the germline V gene.

This chain joins TRBV7-2 and TRBJ1-4; the D gene is possibly TRBD1 (6 bases). V gave up 2 bases and J gave up 6 bases, with 13 bases separating them. There are 15 residues in the CDR3. CDR1 is SGHTA and CDR2 is FQGNSA in the germline V gene. The CDR3 here is CASSLSPGVYEKLFF. The CDR3 DNA reads as TGTGCCAGCAGCTTAAGCCCAGGGGTTTATGAAAAACTGTTTTTT.

Written as DNA, the CDR3 is TGTGCCAGCAGTTTATACCCGGGCAGAAATGGCTACACCTTC. It specifies CASSLYPGRNGYTF. This chain uses TRBV28 with TRBJ1-2; D not resolved. With 1 base removed from V and 6 bases from J, the gap between germline ends came to 12 bases. The CDR3 is 14 amino acids. Germline values: CDR1 MDHEN, CDR2 SYDVKM.

This rearrangement joins TRBV2 to TRBJ2-7, with D possibly matching TRBD1 (5 bases). The CDR3 has 13 amino acids. The germline gives CDR1 SNHLY, CDR2 FYNNEI. Trimming removed 6 bases from V and 3 bases from J, with 12 bases in between. The CDR3 DNA reads TGTGCCAGCAGGCAGACAGCTTACTACGAGCAGTACTTC. It yields the protein CASRQTAYYEQYF.

The chain combines TRBV6-5 with TRBJ2-1, with TRBD2 matching over 8 bases. Looked up from germline, CDR1 is MNHEY and CDR2 is SVGAGI. The CDR3 is made up of 14 amino acids. V lost 6 bases, J lost 5 bases, and 6 bases stayed unmatched. DNA for the CDR3: TGTGCCAGCAGCCGGGGACTAGAAGACAATGAGCAGTTCTTC. Amino acids: CASSRGLEDNEQFF.

This clone was counted once. This chain links TRBV29-1 with TRBJ2-7; tentative D call: TRBD2 (6 bases). The V and J ends lost 4 bases and 2 bases respectively, with 12 bases between them. The CDR3 totals 13 residues. The germline V gene encodes CDR1 SQVTM and CDR2 ANQGSEA. CDR3: CSVGLASPYEQYF. The CDR3 DNA sequence: TGCAGCGTTGGGCTAGCGAGTCCCTACGAGCAGTACTTC.

The V call is TRBV5-1, the J call TRBJ2-5; TRBD1 agrees at 10 bases. V was clipped by 3 bases and J by 9 bases; unmatched bases: 2. Germline V gene sequence: CDR1 SGHRS, CDR2 YFSETQ. The length of the CDR3 is 12 residues. CDR3 sequence (DNA): TGCGCCAGCAGCTATGGACAGGGGGCCCAGTACTTC. Translating gives CASSYGQGAQYF. The full variable domain, completed using reference TRBV5-1 and TRBJ2-5, is KAGVTQTPRYLIKTRGQQVTLSCSPISGHRSVSWYQQTPGQGLQFLFEYFSETQRNKGNFPGRFSGRQFSNSRSEMNVSTLELGDSALYLCASSYGQGAQYFGPGTRLLVL.

This chain connects TRBV4-1 to TRBJ2-1; D might be TRBD1 (6 bases). Trimming cost V 3 bases and J 12 bases, with 15 bases left between them. The length of the CDR3 is 13 residues. CDR1 MGHRA and CDR2 YSYEKL come from the germline V gene. CDR3 in amino acids: CASSQGTLRGQFF. The DNA of the CDR3 is TGCGCCAGCAGCCAGGGGACGCTCAGGGGGCAGTTCTTC.

This clone was picked up one time. The CDR3: CASSVGGGPVSYNEQFF. In nucleotides, the CDR3 is TGCGCCAGCAGTGTGGGAGGGGGCCCGGTCTCCTACAATGAGCAGTTCTTC. This sequence joins TRBV10-1 and TRBJ2-1; D possibly uses TRBD1 or TRBD2 (7 bases each). V was cut by 4 bases and J by 0 bases, with 16 bases left in between. The germline V gene encodes CDR1 WNHNN and CDR2 SYGVQD (reference sequence). This CDR3 is 17 amino acids long.

V and J are TRBV5-6 and TRBJ2-1; 8 bases are a match to TRBD1. V shed 0 bases, J shed 9 bases, and the junction held 5 bases outside the gene matches. This CDR3 comprises 14 residues. CDR1 and CDR2 (germline): SGHDT, YYEEEE. The CDR3 reads CASSLVAGGTEQFF. DNA for the CDR3: TGTGCCAGCAGCTTGGTGGCAGGGGGCACTGAGCAGTTCTTC.

The chain joins TRBV10-2 to TRBJ2-1; D is possibly TRBD1 or TRBD2 (5 bases each). Per germline, CDR1 WSHSY and CDR2 SAAADI. The V end was cut by 7 bases, the J end by 4 bases, with 20 bases between. CDR3 length: 16 amino acids. In DNA, the CDR3 is TGCGCCAGCAACCCGTTTGGGGAGCCAGGGTACAATGAGCAGTTCTTC. Encoded protein: CASNPFGEPGYNEQFF.

J is TRBJ1-3 and V is TRBV18; D unresolved. The germline CDR1 and CDR2 sequences are KGHSH and LQKENI. V was pared by 2 bases and J by 0 bases, with 14 bases between. The CDR3 has 17 residues. CDR3 sequence reads: CASSPSPSPVSGNTIYF. The CDR3 nucleotides read TGTGCCAGCTCACCAAGCCCCAGCCCGGTCTCTGGAAACACCATATATTTT. The complete variable domain, with remaining parts taken from reference TRBV18 and TRBJ1-3, reads NAGVMQNPRHLVRRRGQEARLRCSPMKGHSHVYWYRQLPEEGLKFMVYLQKENIIDESGMPKERFSAEFPKEGPSILRIQQVVRGDSAAYFCASSPSPSPVSGNTIYFGEGSWLTVV.

This clone appeared a single time. V usage is TRBV6-1 and J usage is TRBJ2-1; tentatively, D is TRBD2 (6 bases). CDR1 and CDR2 from the germline V gene are MNHNS and SASEGT. V gave up 6 bases and J gave up 5 bases, with 11 bases separating them. This CDR3 region has 13 residues. In nucleotides, the CDR3 is TGTGCCAGCAGAGATAGCGGCCACAATGAGCAGTTCTTC. Translation: CASRDSGHNEQFF.

The gene calls are TRBV4-1 and TRBJ2-7; TRBD1 aligns across 11 bases. Germline V gene data show CDR1 as MGHRA and CDR2 as YSYEKL. CDR3 size: 16 residues. V lost 4 bases and J lost 0; bases outside the gene matches: 5. The CDR3 reads CASSLRTGGSSYEQYF. CDR3 coding DNA: TGCGCCAGCAGCCTAAGGACAGGGGGCAGCTCCTACGAGCAGTACTTC.

In the case of this clone: At one end the junction does not follow the germline gene, possibly because of a read error. The chain combines TRBV5-4 with TRBJ2-4, with D perhaps matching TRBD2 (5 bases). CDR1 is SGHNT, CDR2 YYREEE, per germline (reference sequence). There are 13 residues in the CDR3. CDR3 nucleotides: TGTGCCAGCAAATTGCTAGCCGAAAACATTCAGTACTTC. Residues: CASKLLAENIQYF.

The chain carries TRBV6-5 and TRBJ2-1; the match to TRBD2 covers 7 bases. CDR1 MNHEY and CDR2 SVGAGI come from the germline V gene. CDR3 length: 14 residues. Unmatched junction bases numbered 0, after V lost 0 bases and J lost 4 bases. The CDR3 sequence is CASSYSGGYNEQFF. For the CDR3, the DNA is TGTGCCAGCAGTTACTCGGGAGGGTACAATGAGCAGTTCTTC.

V usage is TRBV7-2 and J usage is TRBJ2-7, with TRBD2 identical over 8 bases. This CDR3 region has 14 residues. Germline V gives CDR1 SGHTA, CDR2 FQGNSA. The V and J ends lost 2 bases and 5 bases, in that order; junction bases with no gene match: 5. The CDR3 spells CASSLKEAGDEQYF. CDR3 sequence (DNA): TGTGCCAGCAGCTTAAAAGAAGCGGGAGACGAGCAGTACTTC.

The J gene is TRBJ2-1, the V gene TRBV6-6, with TRBD2 matching 8 bases. The V gene's germline CDR1 is MNHNY and CDR2 SVGAGI (reference sequence). This CDR3 has 14 residues. Trimming cost V 7 bases and J 8 bases; bases outside gene matches: 10. The CDR3 loop reads CASTGQYGRDEQFF. The CDR3 nucleotides read TGTGCCAGCACCGGACAGTACGGGAGGGATGAGCAGTTCTTC.

This clone showed up just a few times. This chain joins TRBV7-9 and TRBJ1-2, with TRBD1 matching 7 bases. J lost 4 bases, V lost 5 bases, and 7 bases had no gene match. Germline V CDR1 and CDR2: SEHNR, FQNEAQ (reference sequence). The CDR3 loop spans 14 amino acids. CDR3 region: CASSPGQTLYGYTF. The CDR3 DNA reads as TGTGCCAGCAGCCCGGGACAGACTCTCTATGGCTACACCTTC.

The chain couples TRBV29-1 to TRBJ1-2, with 9 bases aligning to TRBD1. V gave up 7 bases and J gave up 5 bases; unmatched junction bases: 8. In germline, CDR1 is SQVTM, CDR2 ANQGSEA. This CDR3 region has 13 residues. The CDR3 DNA reads TGCAGCGCCGCCACGGGACAGGGATATGGCTACACCTTC. It translates to CSAATGQGYGYTF. The variable domain in full, completed from reference TRBV29-1 and TRBJ1-2, reads SAVISQKPSRDICQRGTSLTIQCQVDSQVTMMFWYRQQPGQSLTLIATANQGSEATYESGFVIDKFPISRPNLTFSTLTVSNMSPEDSSIYLCSAATGQGYGYTFGSGTRLTVV.

This clone has more than one count but fewer than ten. V gene TRBV5-1 combines with J gene TRBJ1-1; 7 nucleotides align to TRBD1. V was clipped by 4 bases and J by 2 bases; unmatched bases: 8. The V gene's germline CDR1 is SGHRS and CDR2 YFSETQ. The CDR3 has 15 amino acids. The CDR3 nucleotides read TGCGCCAGCAGCATTCGACAGGGCAGTAACACTGAAGCTTTCTTT. Translation: CASSIRQGSNTEAFF.

This chain uses TRBV6-1 with TRBJ2-7; the D gene is possibly TRBD1 (6 bases). This CDR3 has 14 amino acids. With 6 bases removed from V and 2 bases from J, the gap between germline ends came to 14 bases. CDR1 and CDR2 from the germline V gene are MNHNS and SASEGT. For the CDR3, the DNA is TGTGCCAGCAGCCAAGGACAGTCCACCTACGAGCAGTACTTC. Translated: CASSQGQSTYEQYF.

The rearrangement joins TRBV5-5 to TRBJ2-5; TRBD2 aligns across 7 bases. Germline V gives CDR1 SGHKS, CDR2 YYEKEE (reference sequence). This CDR3 is built from 16 residues. The V and J ends lost 1 base and 1 base, in that order; junction bases with no gene match: 7. The CDR3 DNA follows: TGTGCCAGCAGCTTGACACTCGGGAGGAGCCAAGAGACCCAGTACTTC. Residues: CASSLTLGRSQETQYF.

This clone was seen a handful of times. The chain combines TRBV5-1 with TRBJ2-3; 12 bases map to TRBD2. The trim removed 2 bases at V and 0 bases at J, leaving 7 bases unmatched. This CDR3 spans 18 amino acids. Germline CDR1 SGHRS, CDR2 YFSETQ. The CDR3 region is CASSLPGLAGTSTDTQYF. For the CDR3, the DNA is TGCGCCAGCAGCTTACCAGGACTAGCGGGAACTAGCACAGATACGCAGTATTTT.

This sequence joins TRBV4-2 and TRBJ2-7; D perhaps matches TRBD1 (6 bases). Germline values: CDR1 LGHNA, CDR2 YNFKEQ. Trimming stripped 1 base from V and 0 bases from J, with 16 bases between. There are 17 residues in the CDR3. For the CDR3, the DNA is TGTGCCAGCAGCCAAGCTACCGGGACACAGAGCTCCTACGAGCAGTACTTC. The encoded protein is CASSQATGTQSSYEQYF.

The genes are TRBV19 and TRBJ1-1; possibly TRBD1 for D (5 bases). The CDR3 consists of 13 residues. The V end lost 9 bases, the J end lost 3 bases, and 14 bases lay between the germline ends. Germline CDR1 and CDR2: LNHDA and SQIVND (reference sequence). CDR3 amino acids: CASAEGLYTEAFF. In DNA, the CDR3 is TGTGCCAGCGCGGAGGGGCTGTACACTGAAGCTTTCTTT.

This chain joins TRBV27 and TRBJ2-3; no definite D call. Trimming shortened V by 8 bases and J by 1 base, and 16 bases separated the two germline ends. Germline V gives CDR1 MNHEY, CDR2 SMNVEV (reference sequence). The CDR3 has 15 amino acids. The CDR3 coding sequence is TGTGCCAGCCTCCCGAGCGTGGGTGGCACAGATACGCAGTATTTT. It specifies CASLPSVGGTDTQYF.

The CDR3 is CASRKETQYF. CDR3 nucleotide sequence: TGTGCCAGCCGGAAAGAGACCCAGTACTTC. This sequence joins TRBV28 and TRBJ2-5; D gene uncertain. The CDR3 runs to 10 residues. The germline V gene encodes CDR1 MDHEN and CDR2 SYDVKM. V lost 8 bases to trimming and J lost 3 bases, with 4 bases between them.

The chain couples TRBV6-4 to TRBJ1-2, with unresolved D. This CDR3 has 13 residues. Trimming removed 2 bases at V and 8 bases at J, with 12 bases between. The V gene's germline CDR1 is MRHNA and CDR2 SNTAGT. The CDR3 DNA follows: TGTGCCAGCAGTGACGGGGATTCTATGGGCTACACCTTC. Encoded protein: CASSDGDSMGYTF.

The chain employs TRBV19 and TRBJ2-1, with TRBD2 identical over 8 bases. The CDR3 covers 15 residues. V was clipped by 7 bases and J by 1 base; unmatched bases: 6. Germline CDR1 and CDR2: LNHDA and SQIVND (reference sequence). CDR3 sequence: CASTVREGSYNEQFF. The CDR3, as DNA: TGTGCCAGTACCGTTCGGGAGGGGTCCTACAATGAGCAGTTCTTC.

V and J are TRBV6-1 and TRBJ2-3, with a weak D call TRBD1 (5 bases). This CDR3 has 14 amino acids. Per the germline V gene, CDR1 is MNHNS and CDR2 is SASEGT. Deletions cut 7 bases from V and 0 bases from J, with 11 bases between. The CDR3 sequence is CASTVGASTDTQYF. The CDR3, as DNA: TGTGCCAGCACGGTAGGGGCTAGCACAGATACGCAGTATTTT.